The 23 T cell receptor beta chains below all came from one sample that was sequenced in a study of blood T cell repertoires in COVID-19. Profiled with immunoSEQ multiplex PCR; TCRdb holds only in-frame clones, not every one. The table has about 270,000 clones, around nine tenths seen once. Sequencing was carried out using peripheral blood. The source of these receptors is a man between 35 and 55 years old who had recovered from COVID-19.

The V and J genes are TRBV2 and TRBJ2-7; 8 bases are shared with TRBD2. The V and J ends lost 7 bases and 4 bases, in that order; junction bases with no gene match: 12. This CDR3 contains 15 residues. CDR1 is SNHLY, CDR2 FYNNEI, per germline. The chain's CDR3 is CASTEGSSGLYEQYF. The CDR3 DNA reads TGTGCCAGCACCGAAGGGTCTAGCGGGCTTTACGAGCAGTACTTC. Full variable domain (missing parts from reference TRBV2 and TRBJ2-7): EPEVTQTPSHQVTQMGQEVILRCVPISNHLYFYWYRQILGQKVEFLVSFYNNEISEKSEIFDDQFSVERPDGSNFTLKIRSTKLEDSAMYFCASTEGSSGLYEQYFGPGTRLTVT.

The chain combines TRBV5-8 with TRBJ2-3, with 7 bases identical to TRBD2. CDR3 length equals 16 residues. Germline loops: CDR1 SGHTS, CDR2 YDEGEE. V trimming: 4 bases; J trimming: 0 bases; junction bases outside the gene matches: 8. CDR3 in DNA: TGTGCCAGCAGCCGGGGAGGCGGGAGTAGCACAGATACGCAGTATTTT. This codes for CASSRGGGSSTDTQYF.

The chain uses TRBV6-2 or TRBV6-3 and TRBJ2-2, with 7 bases matching TRBD1. Germline-derived CDR1 and CDR2 are MNHEY and SVGEGT. V lost 5 bases, J lost 6 bases, and 6 bases stayed unmatched. The CDR3 has 14 residues. The CDR3 sequence is CASSQQGIAGELFF. CDR3 bases: TGTGCCAGCAGTCAACAGGGGATAGCCGGGGAGCTGTTTTTT.

The DNA of the CDR3 is TGTGCCAGCAGCTTAGTGCGTATGGAGACCCAGTACTTC. Translation: CASSLVRMETQYF. This chain links TRBV7-2 with TRBJ2-5; D unclear. Trimming removed 1 base from V and 5 bases from J, with 8 bases in between. Per the germline V gene, CDR1 is SGHTA and CDR2 is FQGNSA. The CDR3 is made up of 13 amino acids.

The rearrangement links TRBV2 to TRBJ2-7; a weak D match, TRBD2 (5 bases). CDR3 length equals 13 residues. Germline CDR1 and CDR2: SNHLY and FYNNEI. Deletions cut 7 bases from V and 5 bases from J, with 15 bases between. CDR3 sequence: CASMHSGNDEQYF. For the CDR3, the DNA is TGTGCCAGCATGCACAGCGGCAACGACGAGCAGTACTTC. The full variable domain, with the rest looked up from reference TRBV2 and TRBJ2-7, is EPEVTQTPSHQVTQMGQEVILRCVPISNHLYFYWYRQILGQKVEFLVSFYNNEISEKSEIFDDQFSVERPDGSNFTLKIRSTKLEDSAMYFCASMHSGNDEQYFGPGTRLTVT.

V usage is TRBV19 and J usage is TRBJ1-1; unclear D gene. The CDR3 is 15 residues long. The V end was cut by 5 bases, the J end by 1 base, with 14 bases between. Germline CDR1 and CDR2: LNHDA and SQIVND (reference sequence). The CDR3 protein is CASSPTARRNTEAFF. CDR3 bases: TGTGCCAGTAGTCCCACGGCGCGGCGGAACACTGAAGCTTTCTTT.

The chain links TRBV7-9 to TRBJ1-6, with 9 bases fitting TRBD1. Germline assignment: CDR1 SEHNR and CDR2 FQNEAQ (reference sequence). The CDR3 runs to 16 residues. V lost 5 bases and J lost 6; bases outside the gene matches: 8. The CDR3 region is CASSAKAGQGNSPLHF. As DNA, the CDR3 is TGTGCCAGCAGCGCCAAGGCGGGACAGGGTAATTCACCCCTCCACTTT.

The V and J genes are TRBV27 and TRBJ1-1; D gene uncertain. CDR3 length equals 13 residues. The germline gives CDR1 MNHEY, CDR2 SMNVEV (reference sequence). V dropped 3 bases and J dropped 4 bases, with 9 bases sitting between them. In DNA, the CDR3 is TGTGCCAGCAGTTTTGGCTGGAGCACTGAAGCTTTCTTT. Translated, it gives CASSFGWSTEAFF.

The rearrangement joins TRBV28 to TRBJ2-7; maybe TRBD1 (5 bases). CDR3 size: 12 residues. Germline V gene data show CDR1 as MDHEN and CDR2 as SYDVKM. The V and J ends lost 6 bases and 3 bases respectively, with 9 bases between them. CDR3 residues: CASRQQGYEQYF. For the CDR3, the DNA is TGTGCCAGCAGACAGCAGGGCTACGAGCAGTACTTC.

The J gene is TRBJ1-2, the V gene TRBV4-3; D perhaps matches TRBD1 (6 bases). The CDR3 totals 15 residues. Trimming took 3 bases from V and 1 from J, leaving 12 bases between them. The germline gives CDR1 LGHNA, CDR2 YSLEER. CDR3 DNA sequence: TGCGCCAGCAGCCAGGCGTACAGGGTTAACTATGGCTACACCTTC. Amino acids: CASSQAYRVNYGYTF.

This chain connects TRBV12-5 to TRBJ1-2; D possibly corresponds to TRBD1 (6 bases). The CDR3 spans 15 residues. Germline V gene lookup returns CDR1 LGHNT and CDR2 FRNRAP. V shed 5 bases and J shed 4 bases, with 17 bases lying between them. In DNA form, the CDR3 reads TGTGCTAGTGGTCTAAGGGACACTGGCCCCTATGGCTACACCTTC. It encodes CASGLRDTGPYGYTF.

This clone appeared a few times. This chain uses TRBV21-1 with TRBJ2-7; the table's D call, TRBD1, has no DNA check behind it. TRBV21-1 represents a pseudogene. This CDR3 spans 14 amino acids. CDR3 sequence reads: CASNSGTGAYEQYF. CDR3 bases: TGTGCCAGCAATTCCGGGACAGGGGCCTACGAGCAGTACTTC.

The chain uses TRBV7-9 and TRBJ2-7; 7 bases line up with TRBD1. With V trimmed by 5 bases and J by 2 bases, 9 bases remained unmatched. CDR1 is SEHNR and CDR2 is FQNEAQ in the germline V gene (reference sequence). CDR3 length equals 15 residues. CDR3 sequence (DNA): TGTGCCAGCAGCACCAAGACAGGGCCTACCTACGAGCAGTACTTC. It encodes CASSTKTGPTYEQYF. Supplemented by reference TRBV7-9 and TRBJ2-7, the full variable domain reads DTGVSQNPRHKITKRGQNVTFRCDPISEHNRLYWYRQTLGQGPEFLTYFQNEAQLEKSRLLSDRFSAERPKGSFSTLEIQRTEQGDSAMYLCASSTKTGPTYEQYFGPGTRLTVT.

V is TRBV7-2 and J is TRBJ2-1; 7 bases align to TRBD2. Germline V CDR1 and CDR2: SGHTA, FQGNSA. The V and J ends lost 6 bases and 2 bases, in that order; junction bases with no gene match: 10. CDR3 length: 16 residues. The CDR3 nucleotides read TGTGCCAGCAGGAGAACTGGGCGGGAGCCCTACAATGAGCAGTTCTTC. Its protein is CASRRTGREPYNEQFF.

The chain carries TRBV5-4 and TRBJ2-1, with D possibly matching TRBD1 (5 bases). V gave up 0 bases and J gave up 1 base, with 11 bases separating them. Germline CDR1 is SGHNT and CDR2 is YYREEE (reference sequence). This CDR3 is 16 amino acids long. The CDR3 here is CASSLGYRRSYNEQFF. As DNA, the CDR3 is TGTGCCAGCAGCTTGGGCTACAGGAGATCCTACAATGAGCAGTTCTTC.

This chain connects TRBV27 to TRBJ2-6; maybe TRBD1 (6 bases). Germline lookup yields CDR1 MNHEY and CDR2 SMNVEV (reference sequence). The CDR3 spans 16 residues. V lost 3 bases, J lost 1 base, and 10 bases lay in between. The CDR3 here is CASSFGQISGANVLTF. The CDR3 nucleotides read TGTGCCAGCAGTTTTGGACAGATATCTGGGGCCAACGTCCTGACTTTC.

The chain carries TRBV7-2 and TRBJ1-2, with 7 bases matching TRBD1. Per the germline V gene, CDR1 is SGHTA and CDR2 is FQGNSA. The trim removed 4 bases at V and 5 bases at J, leaving 4 bases unmatched. CDR3 size: 13 residues. This CDR3 reads CASSWDRLYGYTF. CDR3 DNA: TGTGCCAGCAGCTGGGACAGACTTTATGGCTACACCTTC.

V gene TRBV6-1 combines with J gene TRBJ1-5; maybe TRBD1 (6 bases). The V end lost 2 bases, the J end lost 8 bases, and 10 bases lay between the germline ends. CDR1 is MNHNS and CDR2 is SASEGT in the germline V gene. This CDR3 comprises 13 residues. The CDR3 sequence: CASSENRGKPQHF. In nucleotides, the CDR3 is TGTGCCAGCAGTGAAAATAGGGGGAAGCCCCAGCATTTT.

The chain uses TRBV27 and TRBJ2-2, with TRBD2 as a possible D gene (5 bases). CDR3 size: 13 residues. Trimming removed 6 bases at V and 8 bases at J, with 13 bases between. Germline lookup yields CDR1 MNHEY and CDR2 SMNVEV (reference sequence). The CDR3 loop is CASSLTRLGELFF. In nucleotides, the CDR3 is TGTGCCAGCAGCCTAACTAGATTGGGGGAGCTGTTTTTT.

V and J are TRBV7-2 and TRBJ1-1; maybe TRBD1 (5 bases). The CDR3 spans 14 residues. V lost 3 bases, J lost 6 bases, and 14 bases lay in between. CDR1 and CDR2 from the germline V gene are SGHTA and FQGNSA. The CDR3 protein is CASSFTSPGAEAFF. CDR3 DNA: TGTGCCAGCAGCTTTACTTCCCCGGGGGCTGAAGCTTTCTTT.

The chain has TRBV5-4 and TRBJ1-2; 8 bases are shared with TRBD1. The CDR3 covers 13 residues. CDR1 and CDR2 (germline): SGHNT, YYREEE (reference sequence). Losses at the gene ends were 0 bases for V and 9 bases for J; bases not matched to a gene: 4. The CDR3 DNA reads as TGTGCCAGCAGCTTGGGGACAGGGACTAGCTACACCTTC. It yields the protein CASSLGTGTSYTF.

This chain uses TRBV29-1 with TRBJ1-1, with D tentatively TRBD1 (5 bases). The CDR3 has 16 residues. V lost 5 bases and J lost 4, with 23 bases in between. Germline loops: CDR1 SQVTM, CDR2 ANQGSEA. As DNA, the CDR3 is TGCAGCGTTCCGGGTCGAGGGACTGGAGTGGGCACTGAAGCTTTCTTT. Encoded protein: CSVPGRGTGVGTEAFF.

This chain links TRBV7-9 with TRBJ1-2, with D unclear. V was clipped by 5 bases and J by 4 bases, with 11 bases between them. CDR1 is SEHNR, CDR2 FQNEAQ, per germline (reference sequence). The CDR3 is 13 amino acids. CDR3 DNA: TGTGCCAGCAGCCCCTCAGGAATCTATGGCTACACCTTC. Translation: CASSPSGIYGYTF.